The TCR beta chain described here comes from a study of long-term antiretroviral therapy in people with HIV (dated by TCRdb to between 2021 and 2024). Regarding the study in general: The earliest samples were collected approximately a decade before the 2015 WHO recommendation for immediate ART, a period when ART was typically delayed until CD4 counts fell. Whether ART initiation and durable HIV suppression were associated with changes in peripheral blood TRB repertoire composition and diversity was tested in a retrospective serial study. A total of roughly 200 cryopreserved PBMC samples came from 30 adults with confirmed HIV infection and were collected serially over a mean of about six years (range 1-12). Of the 30 participants with HIV, roughly twelve were female. Test extractions of a monoclonal T-cell line alongside about 35 polyclonal samples showed no cross-contamination during QIAcube processing.

CDR1 and CDR2 are read off the germline V gene as LGHNA and YNFKEQ. The CDR3, from cysteine to phenylalanine, totals 16 residues. Just the 48-base CDR3 DNA is kept, in frame starting at base 1. The junction shows trimming of 3 bases on V and 8 bases on J, plus 19 bases between the germline ends. The study at large found these results: Inferences about post-ART repertoire changes are limited because no data were available on ART adherence, viral resistance or therapy changes. The samples were dated from about 2004 to 2018, and the ART regimens that were used may be less effective than current ART regimens. A significant increase in TRB diversity was found to be associated with ART initiation, although TRB diversity was observed to remain significantly below that of transplant donor controls even after long-term ART. Since PBMC availability was limited, sequencing covered only the TCR beta chain, with no alpha chain pairing. Because pre-ART samples had limited cell numbers, profiling was done on unsorted PBMC rather than on sorted CD4+ and CD8+ T cells. HIV repertoires had narrower CDR3 length ranges than controls, and the network structure suggested an antigen-experienced repertoire that shifted only slightly toward naive after ART. At every time point, the repertoire was dominated by expanded TRB clones first identified before ART initiation, although this dominance fluctuated and, in many PLHIV, declined after ART.

The immunoSEQ hsTCRB v3.0 assay was used at survey level resolution to sequence the TRB variable region. The target sequencing depth for TRB was 40,000-50,000 T-cell genomes per sample. Pooled TRB libraries were sequenced on an Illumina MiSeq with a v3 150-cycle kit. The study's processing was this. Repertoire analysis ran in R within a reproducible Nextflow workflow covering QC, data transformation and analysis. LymphoSeq2, an R package for exploring AIRR-Seq data, was used to implement the custom analyses. A handful of samples that yielded fewer than 5000 total TRB sequences were excluded, so that 150 to 200 HIV repertoires were analyzed. Among the roughly 190 retained HIV repertoires, 55 to 65 were collected before ART initiation and roughly 130 after ART initiation. Repertoires were downsampled to 5000 TRB nucleotide sequences, and summary statistics were averaged over 100 downsampling iterations. The analysis kept only TRB sequences whose CDR3 regions were at least seven amino acids long. Diversity was measured with a Shannon entropy-derived clonality score and the Gini coefficient. In the repertoire networks, any two of the top 5000 CDR3 amino acid sequences were connected whenever the two sequences differed by an edit distance of one. For TRB CDR3 amino acid sequences, GLIPH2 was used to predict antigen specificity groups and MHC restriction. To flag known associations with CMV, EBV, HIV or tissue antigens, CDR3 amino acid sequences were compared against VDJdb and McPAS-TCR. Pre-ART, post-ART and control groups were compared with Wilcoxon signed-rank tests and Holm-Bonferroni correction. TCRdb provides this immuneACCESS table in a form limited to in-frame rearrangements. Some clones are lacking; in checked studies, under half of them reflect an unresolved V gene, and why the rest are absent is not known. V and J calls and clone size are those listed in that table; D and trimming were worked out from the DNA. The sample data list about 25,000 clones, and around 80% of these were observed just once. About 16% of the sample is in the top ten clones.

Participants were included only if at least one PBMC sample before ART initiation and at least two post-ART samples were available. Every participant with HIV received treatment in the United States of America. Before DNA extraction, cryopreserved samples of roughly 1-10 million PBMC were thawed and washed. At the time of the earliest PBMC sample for each participant with HIV, ages ranged from roughly 23 to 55 years. Per participant, PBMC samples came from 1-4 timepoints prior to ART initiation and 2-8 timepoints following ART initiation, for a median of 7 samples. Serial HIV viral load, CD4+ T-cell count, ART history and demographic data were obtained for every participant. Using a Qiagen kit on a QIAcube, genomic DNA was extracted from unsorted PBMC, with samples processed in batches of 12. As for this clone: The target of this receptor is not known. Nothing much larger sits one base from this clone, and base qualities are not available.

The chain links TRBV4-2 with TRBJ1-4, and perhaps TRBD1 as D gene, on 5 matching bases. The sequencing used unsorted PBMCs, collected approximately 4.3 years after starting antiretroviral therapy. The sequence was obtained from a man in his thirties or forties with HIV. Read as DNA, the sequence is TGTGCCAGCAGCCAGAGGGATGGGGGTATCAAGGAAAAACTGTTTTTT. It translates to CASSQRDGGIKEKLFF.